Presented here are 20 T cell receptor beta chains from one specimen sequenced in a study of Graves' ophthalmopathy and Graves' hyperthyroidism. RNA served as the template for amplifying TCR beta CDR3 regions. HTBI-primed RT-PCR formed the first round, and a multiplex PCR formed the second. TCRdb re-called the multiplex PCR reads with MiXCR, one entry per CDR3 protein. The table includes hundreds of thousands of distinct CDR3 sequences, approximately 21% detected once. Sample: peripheral blood. These receptors all stem from a woman under 30 with stable Graves' hyperthyroidism. Some clones in this sample may be carry-over from other donors' samples.

The sample holds a few counts of this clonotype. The chain has TRBV3-1 and TRBJ1-1, with D hard to call. Trimming removed 4 bases from V and 7 bases from J, with 13 bases in between. CDR1 is LGHDT, CDR2 YNNKEL, per germline (reference sequence). The CDR3 is made up of 13 amino acids. The CDR3 here is CASSRQDGFEAFF. DNA for the CDR3: TGTGCCAGCAGCCGCCAAGATGGGTTTGAAGCTTTCTTT. The complete variable domain, with remaining parts taken from reference TRBV3-1 and TRBJ1-1, reads DTAVSQTPKYLVTQMGNDKSIKCEQNLGHDTMYWYKQDSKKFLKIMFSYNNKELIINETVPNRFSPKSPDKAHLNLHINSLELGDSAVYFCASSRQDGFEAFFGQGTRLTVV.

V and J are TRBV2 and TRBJ2-7; 8 bases align to TRBD1. V lost 10 bases, J lost 3 bases, and 11 bases stayed unmatched. CDR3 length: 14 residues. Germline V CDR1 and CDR2: SNHLY, FYNNEI. The CDR3 nucleotides read TGTGCCATTTCGTCGGACAGGGCTATCTACGAGCAGTACTTC. This encodes CAISSDRAIYEQYF. Full variable domain (missing parts from reference TRBV2 and TRBJ2-7): EPEVTQTPSHQVTQMGQEVILRCVPISNHLYFYWYRQILGQKVEFLVSFYNNEISEKSEIFDDQFSVERPDGSNFTLKIRSTKLEDSAMYFCAISSDRAIYEQYFGPGTRLTVT.

This clonotype was seen ten or more times. The chain recombines TRBV29-1 with TRBJ2-7; D uncertain. The CDR3 is 13 amino acids. Germline V gene data show CDR1 as SQVTM and CDR2 as ANQGSEA. V gave up 1 base and J gave up 2 bases, with 9 bases separating them. The chain's CDR3 is CSVEGPNTYEQYF. The CDR3 DNA is TGCAGCGTTGAAGGACCTAATACCTACGAGCAGTACTTC.

There are many counts of this clonotype. This chain links TRBV6-1 with TRBJ2-2; 7 nucleotides agree with TRBD1. The V segment lost 6 bases and the J segment 4 bases; nucleotides outside the gene matches: 8. The CDR3 totals 15 residues. Germline V gene lookup returns CDR1 MNHNS and CDR2 SASEGT. DNA for the CDR3: TGTGCCAGCAGACGTACAGGGGCTGGCACCGGGGAGCTGTTTTTT. It translates to CASRRTGAGTGELFF.

The sample holds many counts of this clonotype. This chain uses TRBV20-1 with TRBJ1-1, with D possibly matching TRBD1 (5 bases). Trimming took 1 base from V and 3 from J, leaving 9 bases between them. This CDR3 is 13 amino acids long. From germline, CDR1 is DFQATT and CDR2 SNEGSKA (reference sequence). The CDR3: CSARGRGDTEAFF. In DNA, the CDR3 is TGCAGTGCTAGAGGGAGGGGAGACACTGAAGCTTTCTTT.

The DNA for the CDR3 is TGTGCCAGCGGAAGGTCCCAGGGGACAACCTACGAGCAGTACTTC. It translates to CASGRSQGTTYEQYF. The chain couples TRBV6-1 to TRBJ2-7; perhaps TRBD1 as D (6 bases). The V and J ends lost 8 bases and 2 bases respectively, with 19 bases between them. Germline CDR1 MNHNS, CDR2 SASEGT. The CDR3 is 15 amino acids.

This clonotype has ten or more counts. The chain has TRBV12-3 or TRBV12-4 and TRBJ2-7; 7 bases agree with TRBD1. The V gene end was trimmed by 1 base and the J gene end by 0 bases; junction bases not matched to a gene: 6. This CDR3 is built from 16 residues. CDR3: CASSLVTGTVSYEQYF. CDR3 bases: TGTGCCAGCAGTTTAGTAACCGGGACAGTCTCCTACGAGCAGTACTTC.

A few counts support this clonotype. The chain links TRBV18 to TRBJ1-1; tentative D call: TRBD1 (5 bases). Germline lookup yields CDR1 KGHSH and CDR2 LQKENI. The CDR3 contains 13 residues. V gave up 7 bases and J gave up 2 bases, with 11 bases separating them. The CDR3 sequence is CASFRQRNTEAFF. For the CDR3, the DNA is TGTGCCAGCTTTCGACAGCGTAACACTGAAGCTTTCTTT.

This clonotype was seen a single time. The CDR3 nucleotides read TGTGCCAGCAGTTACGGGACAGGGGGTCATCAGCCCCAGCATTTT. Amino acid sequence: CASSYGTGGHQPQHF. J is TRBJ1-5 and V is TRBV6-2 or TRBV6-3; 11 positions agree with TRBD1. CDR1 and CDR2 (germline): MNHEY, SVGEGT. The CDR3 has 15 amino acids. V gave up 2 bases and J gave up 5 bases; unmatched junction bases: 2.

The chain recombines TRBV12-5 with TRBJ1-1; no clear D gene. V was shortened by 4 bases and J by 5 bases, with 11 bases between the two germline ends. This CDR3 spans 13 amino acids. CDR1 is LGHNT and CDR2 is FRNRAP in the germline V gene. The CDR3 sequence: CASGSGRVTEAFF. For the CDR3, the DNA is TGTGCTAGTGGTTCCGGTCGGGTAACTGAAGCTTTCTTT.

This clonotype was recorded many times. The chain combines TRBV12-3 or TRBV12-4 with TRBJ2-5, with D maybe TRBD2 (6 bases). The V end was cut by 7 bases, the J end by 5 bases, with 20 bases between. CDR3 length: 15 residues. The CDR3 region has the DNA TGTGCCAGCATCCCAAGTGGGGAGGCCGATGAGACCCAGTACTTC. Its translation: CASIPSGEADETQYF.

The count of this clonotype is one. J is TRBJ1-6 and V is TRBV28; D is undetermined. The CDR3 is 17 residues long. Trimming left V 5 bases short and J 5 bases short, with 19 bases between. The V gene's germline CDR1 is MDHEN and CDR2 SYDVKM. The CDR3 DNA reads TGTGCCAGCAGTAGACCCTCCAGCCTCGGGGATAATTCACCCCTCCACTTT. It specifies CASSRPSSLGDNSPLHF.

CDR3 loop: CASSRGGEYTEAFF. The CDR3 DNA sequence: TGTGCCAGCAGCCGCGGGGGGGAGTACACTGAAGCTTTCTTT. This chain uses TRBV28 with TRBJ1-1; TRBD1 is a possible D gene (5 bases). The length of the CDR3 is 14 residues. Germline V lookup: CDR1 MDHEN, CDR2 SYDVKM. Trimming removed 6 bases at V and 3 bases at J, with 14 bases between.

This clonotype showed up many times. The chain combines TRBV24-1 with TRBJ2-5; weak D call: TRBD1 (5 bases). Trimming pared 2 bases from V and 5 bases from J, leaving 5 bases between. The CDR3 extends over 12 amino acids. CDR1 and CDR2 (germline): KGHDR, SFDVKD. CDR3 sequence: CATSDYRETQYF. The CDR3 DNA reads TGTGCCACCAGTGATTACAGGGAGACCCAGTACTTC.

This clonotype was seen more than once but under ten times. One junction end does not reproduce the germline sequence, and a read error may be involved. The chain is built from TRBV2 and TRBJ1-2, with 8 bases lining up with TRBD1. The germline CDR1 and CDR2 sequences are SNHLY and FYNNEI. The length of the CDR3 is 15 residues. CDR3 sequence: CASRLGQGAPYGCTF. CDR3 DNA sequence: TGTGCCAGCAGGCTCGGACAGGGCGCTCCCTATGGCTGCACCTTC. The full variable domain, in which reference TRBV2 and TRBJ1-2 provide the parts outside the CDR3, is EPEVTQTPSHQVTQMGQEVILRCVPISNHLYFYWYRQILGQKVEFLVSFYNNEISEKSEIFDDQFSVERPDGSNFTLKIRSTKLEDSAMYFCASRLGQGAPYGCTFGSGTRLTVV.

This clonotype was picked up many times. The junction and the germline gene differ at one end; a read error may be behind it. The genes are TRBV7-2 and TRBJ2-5; possible D gene TRBD2, 5 bases. This CDR3 has 11 amino acids. Looked up from germline, CDR1 is SGHTA and CDR2 is FQGNSA. Here the CDR3 reads CASSSGLGVHF. CDR3 bases: TGTGCCAGCAGCTCAGGACTCGGAGTTCACTTC.

The chain employs TRBV28 and TRBJ1-1; the D is unclear. The CDR3 is made up of 16 amino acids. Looked up from germline, CDR1 is MDHEN and CDR2 is SYDVKM. Trimming cost V 3 bases and J 3 bases, with 17 bases left between them. The CDR3 region has the DNA TGTGCCAGCAGTTTCAGTCGGGCGGACGGGGACACTGAAGCTTTCTTT. Translated: CASSFSRADGDTEAFF.

This clonotype has a count of ten or more. The chain carries TRBV6-1 and TRBJ1-1; tentatively, D is TRBD1 (6 bases). The CDR3 runs to 14 residues. V was pared by 5 bases and J by 0 bases, with 10 bases between. CDR1 MNHNS and CDR2 SASEGT come from the germline V gene. Here the CDR3 DNA reads TGTGCCAGCAGTCCCGGGACACTGAACACTGAAGCTTTCTTT. This codes for CASSPGTLNTEAFF.

This chain links TRBV10-3 with TRBJ2-4; 11 nucleotides match TRBD2. J was trimmed by 7 bases and V by 6 bases; bases with no gene match: 8. From germline, CDR1 is ENHRY and CDR2 SYGVKD. The CDR3 spans 15 residues. The CDR3 DNA follows: TGTGCCATCAGGGAAAGACTAGCGGGGAAGAACATTCAGTACTTC. This translates into CAIRERLAGKNIQYF.

The chain has TRBV6-1 and TRBJ1-1; D unresolved. The CDR3 runs to 11 residues. V lost 0 bases and J 11 bases, leaving 7 bases between the germline ends. Germline V CDR1 and CDR2: MNHNS, SASEGT. CDR3 sequence: CASSEAADAFF. CDR3 in DNA: TGTGCCAGCAGTGAAGCCGCCGATGCTTTCTTT.